Shown below are 16 T cell receptor beta chains from a single sample sequenced in a study of identical twins. One entry per CDR3 protein results from TCRdb running MiXCR on the 5' RACE reads. The top ten clones hold around 2.1% of a sample with about 280,000 distinct CDR3 sequences, around 8.8% of them seen once. These data are also associated with another study on yellow fever vaccine responses in identical twins.

Sample: memory (CD45RO+) T cells sorted from blood. The receptor source for this set is a woman under 30 in good health.

The chain uses TRBV19 and TRBJ2-3; 7 positions agree with TRBD1. Trimming removed 5 bases from V and 5 bases from J; junction bases left unmatched: 13. This CDR3 is built from 16 residues. From germline, CDR1 is LNHDA and CDR2 SQIVND (reference sequence). The chain's CDR3 is CASSDTGQARKDTQYF. The CDR3 bases are TGTGCCAGTAGTGATACCGGACAGGCCCGGAAAGATACGCAGTATTTT. Full variable domain (remainder filled in from reference TRBV19 and TRBJ2-3): DGGITQSPKYLFRKEGQNVTLSCEQNLNHDAMYWYRQDPGQGLRLIYYSQIVNDFQKGDIAEGYSVSREKKESFPLTVTSAQKNPTAFYLCASSDTGQARKDTQYFGPGTRLTVL.

This clonotype occurred many times. The rearrangement joins TRBV19 to TRBJ2-1; no clear D gene. This CDR3 comprises 14 residues. Germline assignment: CDR1 LNHDA and CDR2 SQIVND (reference sequence). Deletions cut 6 bases from V and 0 bases from J, with 9 bases between. The CDR3, as DNA: TGTGCCAGTAGACCCAAAAGCTCCTACAATGAGCAGTTCTTC. Its protein is CASRPKSSYNEQFF.

The CDR3 protein is CASSQDWNSPLHF. The CDR3 nucleotides are TGTGCCAGCAGCCAAGATTGGAATTCACCCCTCCACTTT. The J gene is TRBJ1-6, the V gene TRBV3-1, with D unresolved. Per germline, CDR1 LGHDT and CDR2 YNNKEL (reference sequence). Trimming left V 0 bases short and J 7 bases short, with 4 bases between. The CDR3 covers 13 residues.

The V call is TRBV20-1, the J call TRBJ2-3; D tentatively fits TRBD1 or TRBD2 (5 bases each). The germline CDR1 and CDR2 sequences are DFQATT and SNEGSKA (reference sequence). The CDR3 extends over 20 amino acids. The V and J ends lost 8 bases and 7 bases respectively, with 40 bases between them. The CDR3 loop is CSSWGHGRTGPGIFVNTQYF. DNA for the CDR3: TGCAGTTCTTGGGGCCACGGGCGCACAGGTCCGGGGATCTTTGTGAATACGCAGTATTTT.

This chain joins TRBV19 and TRBJ2-5; 8 bases align to TRBD1. V shed 8 bases, J shed 3 bases, and the junction held 5 bases outside the gene matches. CDR1 and CDR2 (germline): LNHDA, SQIVND (reference sequence). The CDR3 extends over 13 amino acids. DNA of the CDR3: TGTGCCAGTGCGACGGGACAGGAAGAGACCCAGTACTTC. This codes for CASATGQEETQYF.

This chain's CDR3 is CASSSLGQVDTEAFF. For the CDR3, the DNA is TGTGCCAGCAGCTCCCTCGGACAGGTGGACACTGAAGCTTTCTTT. The chain employs TRBV7-9 and TRBJ1-1; 7 bases agree with TRBD1. The CDR3 is made up of 15 amino acids. V gave up 4 bases and J gave up 3 bases; unmatched junction bases: 8. The germline CDR1 and CDR2 sequences are SEHNR and FQNEAQ (reference sequence).

This clonotype turned up a few times. The V call is TRBV20-1, the J call TRBJ1-3; no clear D gene. Germline V CDR1 and CDR2: DFQATT, SNEGSKA (reference sequence). V lost 6 bases and J 0 bases, leaving 9 bases between the germline ends. The CDR3 loop spans 13 amino acids. This CDR3 is CSAPTNSGNTIYF. Written as DNA, the CDR3 is TGCAGTGCCCCGACGAACTCTGGAAACACCATATATTTT.

In this sample, this clonotype turned up many times. The CDR3 sequence: CASSPPGQGYGTIYF. The CDR3 DNA reads TGTGCCAGCAGTCCGCCGGGACAGGGGTACGGCACCATATATTTT. The gene calls are TRBV12-3 or TRBV12-4 and TRBJ1-3, with 10 nucleotides matching TRBD1. The CDR3 is 15 residues long. Losses at the gene ends were 5 bases for V and 9 bases for J; bases not matched to a gene: 10.

The V call is TRBV4-1, the J call TRBJ1-1; D gene unclear. The CDR3 loop spans 13 amino acids. Germline CDR1 is MGHRA and CDR2 is YSYEKL. Deletions cut 4 bases from V and 7 bases from J, with 13 bases between. CDR3 coding DNA: TGCGCCAGCAGCCTCGACTTTTGGGGTGAAGCTTTCTTT. As protein: CASSLDFWGEAFF.

This clonotype was seen more than once but under ten times. V and J are TRBV20-1 and TRBJ2-2; perhaps TRBD1 as D (6 bases). The CDR3 covers 13 residues. Germline CDR1 DFQATT, CDR2 SNEGSKA (reference sequence). V was pared by 3 bases and J by 4 bases, with 9 bases between. The CDR3 here is CSARVRGTGELFF. CDR3 coding DNA: TGCAGTGCTAGGGTCAGGGGCACCGGGGAGCTGTTTTTT.

This clonotype was recorded at least ten times. The genes are TRBV5-1 and TRBJ2-2; D is tentatively TRBD1 or TRBD2 (5 bases each). CDR1 is SGHRS and CDR2 is YFSETQ in the germline V gene. There are 16 residues in the CDR3. Trimming removed 4 bases from V and 2 bases from J, with 15 bases in between. Here the CDR3 reads CASSGPGAINTGELFF. The CDR3 DNA reads TGCGCCAGCAGCGGCCCCGGGGCTATCAACACCGGGGAGCTGTTTTTT.

This clonotype was seen only a few times. The rearrangement joins TRBV24-1 to TRBJ1-2; maybe TRBD1 (5 bases). The germline V gene encodes CDR1 KGHDR and CDR2 SFDVKD. The CDR3 is 12 residues long. The V end was cut by 4 bases, the J end by 4 bases, with 6 bases between. The CDR3 bases are TGTGCCACCAGTGAGCAGGGCTATGGCTACACCTTC. Encoded protein: CATSEQGYGYTF.

This clonotype was observed a handful of times. The chain is built from TRBV5-1 and TRBJ2-1, with TRBD2 identical over 12 bases. CDR3 length equals 18 residues. The germline V gene encodes CDR1 SGHRS and CDR2 YFSETQ. J gave up 7 bases and V 2 bases, and 13 bases lay outside the gene matches. CDR3 in DNA: TGCGCCAGCAGCTTTCGACTAGCGGGGGTAATGGGTTCGAATGAGCAGTTCTTC. It translates to CASSFRLAGVMGSNEQFF.

The chain joins TRBV7-9 to TRBJ2-5; D is undetermined. The CDR3 contains 13 residues. CDR1 and CDR2 from the germline V gene are SEHNR and FQNEAQ (reference sequence). Trimming cost V 4 bases and J 5 bases, with 11 bases left between them. CDR3 nucleotides: TGTGCCAGCAGCTCCGACCGGCGTGAGACCCAGTACTTC. It is translated as CASSSDRRETQYF.

The V and J genes are TRBV28 and TRBJ1-5, with D maybe TRBD1 (5 bases). V shed 2 bases and J shed 5 bases, with 10 bases lying between them. There are 14 residues in the CDR3. Germline V lookup: CDR1 MDHEN, CDR2 SYDVKM. The CDR3 spells CASSLMGVDQPQHF. CDR3 DNA sequence: TGTGCCAGCAGTTTAATGGGGGTTGATCAGCCCCAGCATTTT.

This clonotype was detected many times. This chain links TRBV7-2 with TRBJ1-5; no firm D call. The CDR3 runs to 14 residues. Germline CDR1 and CDR2: SGHTA and FQGNSA. Trimming removed 4 bases at V and 0 bases at J, with 7 bases between. The CDR3 loop reads CASSSLSSNQPQHF. For the CDR3, the DNA is TGTGCCAGCAGCTCTCTGAGTAGCAATCAGCCCCAGCATTTT.